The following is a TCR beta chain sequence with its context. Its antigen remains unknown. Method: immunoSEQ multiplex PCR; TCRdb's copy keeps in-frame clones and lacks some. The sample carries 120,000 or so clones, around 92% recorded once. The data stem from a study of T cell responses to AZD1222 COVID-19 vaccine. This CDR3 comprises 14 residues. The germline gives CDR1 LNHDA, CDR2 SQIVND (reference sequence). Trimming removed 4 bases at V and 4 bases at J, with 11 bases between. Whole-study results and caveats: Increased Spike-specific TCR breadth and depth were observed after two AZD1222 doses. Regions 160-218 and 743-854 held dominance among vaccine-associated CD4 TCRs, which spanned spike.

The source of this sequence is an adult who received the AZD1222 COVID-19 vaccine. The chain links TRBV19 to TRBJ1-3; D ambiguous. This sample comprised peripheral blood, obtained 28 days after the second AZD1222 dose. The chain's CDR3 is CASSTPSTGNTIYF. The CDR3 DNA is TGTGCCAGTAGTACCCCATCGACAGGAAACACCATATATTTT.